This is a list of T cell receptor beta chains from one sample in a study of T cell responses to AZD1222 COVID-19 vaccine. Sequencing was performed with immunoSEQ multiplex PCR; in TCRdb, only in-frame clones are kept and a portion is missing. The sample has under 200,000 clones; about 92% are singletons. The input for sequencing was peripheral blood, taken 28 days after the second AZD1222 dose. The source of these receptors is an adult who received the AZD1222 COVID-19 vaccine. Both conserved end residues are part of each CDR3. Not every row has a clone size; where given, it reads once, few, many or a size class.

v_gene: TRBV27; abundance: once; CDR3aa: CASSLEQGSYGYTF
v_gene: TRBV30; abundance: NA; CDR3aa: CAWARGPRNEQYF
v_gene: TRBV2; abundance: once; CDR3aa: CASNWASTGGELFF
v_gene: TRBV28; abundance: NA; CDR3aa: CASRDFYEQYF
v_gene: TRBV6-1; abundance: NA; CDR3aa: CASSEATPNYGYTF
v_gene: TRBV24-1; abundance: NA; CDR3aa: CATRPSGRNTGELFF
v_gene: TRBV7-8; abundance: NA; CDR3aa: CASSRPVEGAVEKLFF
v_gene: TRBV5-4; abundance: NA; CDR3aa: CASSSPDFSGANVLTF
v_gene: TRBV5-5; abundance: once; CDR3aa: CASSTDRLAGASNEQFF
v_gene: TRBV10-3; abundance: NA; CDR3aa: CAISEADNSNQPQHF
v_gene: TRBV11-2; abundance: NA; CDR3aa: CASSLGGGPGYEQYF
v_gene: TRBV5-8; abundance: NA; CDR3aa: CASSTGPRWGEQFF
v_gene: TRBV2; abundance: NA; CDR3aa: CASRSSYTEAFF
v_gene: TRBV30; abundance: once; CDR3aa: CAWSVAQGSSYEQYF
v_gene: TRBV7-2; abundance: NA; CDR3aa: CASSLERQGVKQFF
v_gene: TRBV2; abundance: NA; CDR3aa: CASGRVLNTEAFF
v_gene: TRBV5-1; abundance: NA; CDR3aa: CASSVQGGNTEAFF
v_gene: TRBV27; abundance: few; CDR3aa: CASIPQGGTSYNEQFF